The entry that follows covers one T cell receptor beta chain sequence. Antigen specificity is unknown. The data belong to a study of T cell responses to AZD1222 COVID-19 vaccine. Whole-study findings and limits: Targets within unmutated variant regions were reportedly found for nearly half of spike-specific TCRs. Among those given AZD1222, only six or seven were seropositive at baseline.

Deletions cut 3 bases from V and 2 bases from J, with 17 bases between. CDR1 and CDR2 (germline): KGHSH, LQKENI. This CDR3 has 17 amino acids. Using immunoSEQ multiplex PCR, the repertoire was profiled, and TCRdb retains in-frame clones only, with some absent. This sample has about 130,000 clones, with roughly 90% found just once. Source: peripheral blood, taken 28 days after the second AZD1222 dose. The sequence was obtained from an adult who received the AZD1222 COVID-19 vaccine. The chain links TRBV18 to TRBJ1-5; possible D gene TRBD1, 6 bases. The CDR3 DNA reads TGTGCCAGCTCACCCCGAGGACAGAGTGATGGCAATCAGCCCCAGCATTTT. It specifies CASSPRGQSDGNQPQHF. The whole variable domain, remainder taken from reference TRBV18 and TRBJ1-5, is NAGVMQNPRHLVRRRGQEARLRCSPMKGHSHVYWYRQLPEEGLKFMVYLQKENIIDESGMPKERFSAEFPKEGPSILRIQQVVRGDSAAYFCASSPRGQSDGNQPQHFGDGTRLSIL.